This TCR beta chain emerged from a study of CD8 T cells in ankylosing spondylitis. 5'-RACE, quantitative and with molecular barcodes, yielded the TCR beta libraries. Each CDR3 protein gets one entry after TCRdb re-called the 5' RACE reads with MiXCR. In the table there are 350,000 to 450,000 distinct CDR3 sequences, roughly 26% of which are singletons. Points from the study as a whole: In ankylosing spondylitis blood, a motif of about eight highly homologous TCR beta variants appeared characteristic. Reportedly, matched ankylosing spondylitis synovial fluid was significantly enriched for disease-linked clones. Earlier studies detected some motif variants in reactive arthritis synovial fluid and blood. Clones linked to disease, bearing a CD8+ phenotype, were relatively rare in peripheral blood.

With V trimmed by 4 bases and J by 6 bases, 7 bases remained unmatched. Germline loops: CDR1 DFQATT, CDR2 SNEGSKA (reference sequence). The CDR3 has 13 residues. A word on this clonotype: Its antigen is still unknown.

The source material was blood, either unsorted or a sorted T cell fraction (not recorded which). V is TRBV20-1 and J is TRBJ2-7; TRBD1 matches 9 bases. The sequence derives from a male donor with ankylosing spondylitis. The CDR3 DNA reads TGCAGTGCTAAACGGACAGGGGTTTGCGAGCAGTACGTC. Protein sequence: CSAKRTGVCEQYV.